These T cell receptor beta chains were read from a single sample in a study of CD8 T cells in ankylosing spondylitis. TCRdb re-analysed the 5' RACE reads in MiXCR, keeping a single row per CDR3 protein. The top ten hold 6.5% to 7% of the sample, which has about 240,000 distinct CDR3 sequences, about 9.1% seen once. The material sequenced was blood, either unsorted or a sorted T cell fraction (not recorded which). Source of these receptors: a male donor with ankylosing spondylitis or in good health (not recorded which). Both conserved end residues are part of each CDR3. A D gene is named only where the DNA matches it firmly. Only some rows state a clone size, as once, few, many or a class for expanded clones.

V gene: TRBV20-1
D gene: TRBD1
J gene: TRBJ1-4
clone size: many
CDR3 protein: CSARGQGRNEKLFF
CDR3 DNA: TGCAGTGCGAGGGGACAGGGGCGGAATGAAAAACTGTTTTTT

V gene: TRBV7-2
D gene: NA
J gene: TRBJ2-3
clone size: many
CDR3 protein: CASSLRGARTDTQYF
CDR3 DNA: TGTGCCAGCAGTTTGAGAGGGGCCCGCACAGATACGCAGTATTTT

V gene: TRBV4-2
D gene: NA
J gene: TRBJ2-1
clone size: few
CDR3 protein: CASSPSGVGRTPHNEQFF
CDR3 DNA: TGTGCCAGCAGTCCCTCGGGGGTCGGTCGGACCCCACACAATGAGCAGTTCTTC

V gene: TRBV29-1
D gene: NA
J gene: TRBJ2-2
clone size: many
CDR3 protein: CSVVLGYTGELFF
CDR3 DNA: TGCAGCGTTGTACTGGGGTACACCGGGGAGCTGTTTTTT

V gene: TRBV5-6
D gene: TRBD1
J gene: TRBJ1-5
clone size: many
CDR3 protein: CASSLGRTGGFHDQPQHF
CDR3 DNA: TGTGCCAGCAGCTTGGGGCGGACAGGGGGCTTCCACGATCAGCCCCAGCATTTT

V gene: TRBV7-2
D gene: TRBD2
J gene: TRBJ2-5
clone size: few
CDR3 protein: CASSLNAGGFIETQYF
CDR3 DNA: TGTGCCAGCAGCTTAAACGCGGGGGGTTTCATAGAGACCCAGTACTTC

V gene: TRBV7-9
D gene: TRBD2
J gene: TRBJ2-5
clone size: many
CDR3 protein: CASSRGTSDRTQYF
CDR3 DNA: TGTGCCAGCAGCCGCGGGACTAGCGATAGGACCCAGTACTTC

V gene: TRBV12-3/TRBV12-4
D gene: NA
J gene: TRBJ2-3
clone size: many
CDR3 protein: CASSPFGEITDTQYF
CDR3 DNA: TGTGCCAGCAGTCCTTTTGGGGAAATCACAGATACGCAGTATTTT

V gene: TRBV7-9
D gene: TRBD1
J gene: TRBJ2-7
clone size: many
CDR3 protein: CASSPGQGWDEQYF
CDR3 DNA: TGTGCCAGCAGCCCCGGACAGGGGTGGGACGAGCAGTACTTC

V gene: TRBV7-9
D gene: NA
J gene: TRBJ1-6
clone size: many
CDR3 protein: CASSSTEGNGSPLHF
CDR3 DNA: TGTGCCAGCAGCTCAACCGAGGGGAATGGTTCACCCCTCCACTTT

V gene: TRBV7-9
D gene: TRBD2
J gene: TRBJ2-3
clone size: many
CDR3 protein: CASSSSGRPTDTQYF
CDR3 DNA: TGTGCCAGCAGCTCTAGCGGGAGGCCTACAGATACGCAGTATTTT

V gene: TRBV7-8
D gene: NA
J gene: TRBJ2-5
clone size: many
CDR3 protein: CASSLAPLRRGKTQYF
CDR3 DNA: TGTGCCAGCAGCTTAGCCCCCCTCCGAAGAGGAAAGACCCAGTACTTC

V gene: TRBV5-1
D gene: NA
J gene: TRBJ1-3
clone size: NA
CDR3 protein: CASSLAGSVTGNTIYF
CDR3 DNA: TGCGCCAGCAGCTTGGCCGGGTCAGTCACTGGAAACACCATATATTTT

V gene: TRBV4-1
D gene: NA
J gene: TRBJ2-7
clone size: many
CDR3 protein: CASSQVAGSYEQYF
CDR3 DNA: TGCGCCAGCAGCCAAGTGGCAGGGTCCTACGAGCAGTACTTC

V gene: TRBV5-1
D gene: NA
J gene: TRBJ2-5
clone size: many
CDR3 protein: CASSLDQETQYF
CDR3 DNA: TGCGCCAGCAGCTTGGACCAAGAGACCCAGTACTTC

V gene: TRBV20-1
D gene: TRBD2
J gene: TRBJ2-1
clone size: NA
CDR3 protein: CSARDQAGGTNNEQFF
CDR3 DNA: TGCAGTGCTAGAGATCAAGCGGGGGGGACGAATAATGAGCAGTTCTTC

V gene: TRBV30
D gene: NA
J gene: TRBJ1-1
clone size: few
CDR3 protein: CAWSVGFNTEAFF
CDR3 DNA: TGTGCCTGGAGTGTCGGGTTTAACACTGAAGCTTTCTTT

V gene: TRBV12-3/TRBV12-4
D gene: NA
J gene: TRBJ1-2
clone size: many
CDR3 protein: CASSFSQGSGGYTF
CDR3 DNA: TGTGCCAGCAGTTTCTCTCAGGGTAGCGGGGGCTACACCTTC

V gene: TRBV6-6
D gene: NA
J gene: TRBJ2-1
clone size: many
CDR3 protein: CASSYMDSNEQFF
CDR3 DNA: TGTGCCAGCAGTTACATGGACTCCAATGAGCAGTTCTTC

V gene: TRBV11-2
D gene: NA
J gene: TRBJ1-6
clone size: many
CDR3 protein: CASSLGVGGNSPLHF
CDR3 DNA: TGTGCCAGCAGCTTAGGGGTGGGGGGGAACTCACCCCTCCACTTT

V gene: TRBV7-3
D gene: NA
J gene: TRBJ2-7
clone size: NA
CDR3 protein: CASSPGPTGEQYF
CDR3 DNA: TGTGCCAGCAGCCCGGGCCCCACTGGGGAGCAGTACTTC

V gene: TRBV27
D gene: TRBD1
J gene: TRBJ1-2
clone size: many
CDR3 protein: CASSLTGGYGYTF
CDR3 DNA: TGTGCCAGCAGTTTAACAGGGGGCTATGGCTACACCTTC

V gene: TRBV7-9
D gene: NA
J gene: TRBJ1-1
clone size: many
CDR3 protein: CASSSDTTEAFF
CDR3 DNA: TGTGCCAGCAGCTCGGACACCACTGAAGCTTTCTTT

V gene: TRBV7-3
D gene: TRBD2
J gene: TRBJ2-1
clone size: many
CDR3 protein: CASSLGLAGVREQFF
CDR3 DNA: TGTGCCAGCAGCCTCGGACTAGCGGGAGTCCGGGAGCAGTTCTTC

V gene: TRBV27
D gene: NA
J gene: TRBJ2-2
clone size: many
CDR3 protein: CASSLSGYNTGELFF
CDR3 DNA: TGTGCCAGCAGTTTATCCGGGTACAACACCGGGGAGCTGTTTTTT

V gene: TRBV4-1
D gene: NA
J gene: TRBJ1-6
clone size: many
CDR3 protein: CASSLRGDNSPLHF
CDR3 DNA: TGCGCCAGCAGCCTCCGGGGCGACAATTCACCCCTCCACTTT

V gene: TRBV30
D gene: TRBD1
J gene: TRBJ1-2
clone size: many
CDR3 protein: CAWLPVPGQGIEGYTF
CDR3 DNA: TGTGCCTGGCTACCTGTCCCGGGACAGGGGATAGAGGGCTACACCTTC

V gene: TRBV25-1
D gene: NA
J gene: TRBJ2-3
clone size: many
CDR3 protein: CASSPRKGDTDTQYF
CDR3 DNA: TGTGCCAGCAGCCCAAGAAAAGGGGATACAGATACGCAGTATTTT

V gene: TRBV7-2
D gene: NA
J gene: TRBJ2-1
clone size: many
CDR3 protein: CASSLDIRSSYNEQFF
CDR3 DNA: TGTGCCAGCAGCTTGGATATCAGGAGCTCCTACAATGAGCAGTTCTTC

V gene: TRBV10-3
D gene: NA
J gene: TRBJ1-2
clone size: many
CDR3 protein: CAISESVQENYGYTF
CDR3 DNA: TGTGCCATCAGTGAGTCGGTACAGGAGAACTATGGCTACACCTTC

V gene: TRBV12-3/TRBV12-4
D gene: NA
J gene: TRBJ2-3
clone size: many
CDR3 protein: CASSFGGFTDTQYF
CDR3 DNA: TGTGCCAGCAGTTTCGGAGGATTCACAGATACGCAGTATTTT

V gene: TRBV7-9
D gene: NA
J gene: TRBJ2-7
clone size: many
CDR3 protein: CASSRADYEQYF
CDR3 DNA: TGTGCCAGCAGCCGGGCCGACTACGAGCAGTACTTC

V gene: TRBV30
D gene: NA
J gene: TRBJ2-7
clone size: many
CDR3 protein: CASTVRIRGEQYF
CDR3 DNA: TGTGCCTCGACCGTTAGGATCAGGGGCGAGCAGTACTTC

V gene: TRBV20-1
D gene: NA
J gene: TRBJ2-3
clone size: many
CDR3 protein: CSARLAGQADTQYF
CDR3 DNA: TGCAGTGCTAGACTGGCGGGTCAGGCAGATACGCAGTATTTT

V gene: TRBV25-1
D gene: NA
J gene: TRBJ1-4
clone size: medium-sized
CDR3 protein: CASSEGSEKLFF
CDR3 DNA: TGTGCCAGCAGTGAGGGGTCCGAAAAACTGTTTTTT

V gene: TRBV20-1
D gene: TRBD2
J gene: TRBJ2-7
clone size: few
CDR3 protein: CSASETSGSWGNEQYF
CDR3 DNA: TGCAGTGCTAGTGAGACTAGCGGGAGTTGGGGCAACGAGCAGTACTTC